This T cell receptor (beta chain) was identified in a study of shared clonotypes between healthy human individuals. Study conclusions and caveats: The study found lower generation probabilities in non-shared clonotypes than in those shared by all four donors.

The assay was run at deep level. Clones were sequenced by immunoSEQ multiplex PCR, and TCRdb holds only the in-frame ones, with some missing. The data contain roughly 2,500,000 clones, 80% to 95% of them singletons. This clone was observed once. Its antigen is still unknown. The CDR3 totals 16 residues. The germline V gene encodes CDR1 SGHTA and CDR2 FQGNSA. The V segment lost 5 bases and the J segment 0 bases; nucleotides outside the gene matches: 6. Nashville, Tennessee was home to all donors, each a Caucasian adult. The sequenced sample was naive CD4+ T cells from PBMCs. Subset defined: CD45RA+ positively selected. The TCR was taken from a man aged 18 to 29 in good health. Some clones in this sample may be carry-over from other donors' samples. V usage is TRBV7-2 and J usage is TRBJ1-2; 10 bases fit TRBD1. Written as DNA, the CDR3 is TGTGCCAGCAGCCCCCACGGGACAGGGGCTAACTATGGCTACACCTTC. Encoded protein: CASSPHGTGANYGYTF.